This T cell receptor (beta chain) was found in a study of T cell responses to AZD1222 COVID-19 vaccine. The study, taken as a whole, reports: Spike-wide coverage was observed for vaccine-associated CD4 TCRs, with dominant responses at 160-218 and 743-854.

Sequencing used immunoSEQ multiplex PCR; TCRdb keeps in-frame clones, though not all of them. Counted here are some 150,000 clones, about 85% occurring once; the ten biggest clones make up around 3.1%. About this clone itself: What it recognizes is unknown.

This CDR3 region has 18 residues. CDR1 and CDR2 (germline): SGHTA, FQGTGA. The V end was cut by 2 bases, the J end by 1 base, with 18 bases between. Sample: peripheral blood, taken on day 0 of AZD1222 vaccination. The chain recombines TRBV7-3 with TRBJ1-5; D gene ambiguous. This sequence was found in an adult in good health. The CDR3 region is CASSLVSVQMVSNQPQHF. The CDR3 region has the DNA TGTGCCAGCAGCTTAGTATCCGTGCAAATGGTAAGCAATCAGCCCCAGCATTTT.